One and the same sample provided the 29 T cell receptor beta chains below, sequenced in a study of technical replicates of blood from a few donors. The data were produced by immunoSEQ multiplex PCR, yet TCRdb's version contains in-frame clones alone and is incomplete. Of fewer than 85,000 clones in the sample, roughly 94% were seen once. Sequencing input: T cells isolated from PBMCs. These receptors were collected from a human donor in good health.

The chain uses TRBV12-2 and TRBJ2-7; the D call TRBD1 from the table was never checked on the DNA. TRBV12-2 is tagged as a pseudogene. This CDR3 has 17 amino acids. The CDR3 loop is CASRFRTGDRTYHEQYF. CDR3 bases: TGTGCAAGTCGCTTCCGAACAGGGGACAGAACCTACCACGAGCAGTACTTC.

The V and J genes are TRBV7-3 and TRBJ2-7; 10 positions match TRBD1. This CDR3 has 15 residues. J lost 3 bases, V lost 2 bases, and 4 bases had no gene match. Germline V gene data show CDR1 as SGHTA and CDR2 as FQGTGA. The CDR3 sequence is CASSLSDRGDYEQYF. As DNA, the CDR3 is TGTGCCAGCAGCTTATCGGACAGGGGGGACTACGAGCAGTACTTC.

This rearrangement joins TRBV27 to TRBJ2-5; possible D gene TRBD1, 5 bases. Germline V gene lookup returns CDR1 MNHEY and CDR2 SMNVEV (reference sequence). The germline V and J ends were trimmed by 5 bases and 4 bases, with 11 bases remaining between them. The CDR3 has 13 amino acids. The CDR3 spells CASSPAGSETQYF. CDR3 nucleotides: TGTGCCAGCAGTCCGGCAGGGTCAGAGACCCAGTACTTC.

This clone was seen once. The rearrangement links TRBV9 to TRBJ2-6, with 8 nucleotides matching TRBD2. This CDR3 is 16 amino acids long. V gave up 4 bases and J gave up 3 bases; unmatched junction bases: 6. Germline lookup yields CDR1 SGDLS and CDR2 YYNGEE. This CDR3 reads CASSSTGGSGANVLTF. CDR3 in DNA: TGTGCCAGCAGCTCTACGGGGGGGAGTGGGGCCAACGTCCTGACTTTC.

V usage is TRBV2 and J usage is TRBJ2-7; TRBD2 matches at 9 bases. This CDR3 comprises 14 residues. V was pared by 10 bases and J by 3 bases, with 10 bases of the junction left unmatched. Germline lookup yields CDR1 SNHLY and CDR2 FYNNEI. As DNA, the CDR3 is TGTGCCATCCTACTAGCGGGTTTCAGCTACGAGCAGTACTTC. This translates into CAILLAGFSYEQYF. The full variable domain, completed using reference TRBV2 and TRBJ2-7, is EPEVTQTPSHQVTQMGQEVILRCVPISNHLYFYWYRQILGQKVEFLVSFYNNEISEKSEIFDDQFSVERPDGSNFTLKIRSTKLEDSAMYFCAILLAGFSYEQYFGPGTRLTVT.

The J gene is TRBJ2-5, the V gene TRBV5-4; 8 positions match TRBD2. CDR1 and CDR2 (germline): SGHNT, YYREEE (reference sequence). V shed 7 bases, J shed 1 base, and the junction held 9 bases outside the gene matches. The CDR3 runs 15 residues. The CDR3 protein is CASGGRTDVQETQYF. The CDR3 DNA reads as TGTGCCAGCGGCGGGAGGACAGACGTCCAAGAGACCCAGTACTTC.

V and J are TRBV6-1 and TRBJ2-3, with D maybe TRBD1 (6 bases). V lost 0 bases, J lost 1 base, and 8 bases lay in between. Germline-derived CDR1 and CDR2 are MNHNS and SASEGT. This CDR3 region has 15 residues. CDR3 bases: TGTGCCAGCAGTGAAGCAACAGGGCGCACAGATACGCAGTATTTT. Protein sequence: CASSEATGRTDTQYF.

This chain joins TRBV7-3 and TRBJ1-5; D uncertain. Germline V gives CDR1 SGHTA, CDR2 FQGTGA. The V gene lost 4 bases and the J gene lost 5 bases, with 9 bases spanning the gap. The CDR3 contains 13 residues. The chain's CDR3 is CASSSWGDQPQHF. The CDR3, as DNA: TGTGCCAGCAGCTCCTGGGGAGATCAGCCCCAGCATTTT.

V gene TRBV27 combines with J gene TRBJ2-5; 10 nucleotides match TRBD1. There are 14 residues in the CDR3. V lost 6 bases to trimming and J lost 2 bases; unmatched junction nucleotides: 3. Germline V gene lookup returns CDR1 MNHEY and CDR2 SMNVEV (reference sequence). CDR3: CASRRQGAQETQYF. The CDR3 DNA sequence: TGTGCCAGCAGAAGACAGGGGGCTCAAGAGACCCAGTACTTC.

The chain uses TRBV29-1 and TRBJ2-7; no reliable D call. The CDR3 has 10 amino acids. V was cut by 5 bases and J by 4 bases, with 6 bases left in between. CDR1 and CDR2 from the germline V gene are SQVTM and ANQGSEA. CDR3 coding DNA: TGCAGCGTTCTCGGGTACGAGCAGTACTTC. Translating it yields CSVLGYEQYF.

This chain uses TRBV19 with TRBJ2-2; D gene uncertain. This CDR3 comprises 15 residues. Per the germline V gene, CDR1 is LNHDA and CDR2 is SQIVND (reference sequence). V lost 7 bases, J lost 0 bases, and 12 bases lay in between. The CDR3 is CASMFGAPNTGELFF. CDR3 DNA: TGTGCCAGTATGTTCGGAGCCCCGAACACCGGGGAGCTGTTTTTT.

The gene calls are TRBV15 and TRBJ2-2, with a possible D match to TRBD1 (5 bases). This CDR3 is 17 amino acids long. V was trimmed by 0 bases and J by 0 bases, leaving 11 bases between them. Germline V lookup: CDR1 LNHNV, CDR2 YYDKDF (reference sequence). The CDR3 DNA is TGTGCCACCAGCAGAGAGGATTGGACAACGAACACCGGGGAGCTGTTTTTT. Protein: CATSREDWTTNTGELFF.

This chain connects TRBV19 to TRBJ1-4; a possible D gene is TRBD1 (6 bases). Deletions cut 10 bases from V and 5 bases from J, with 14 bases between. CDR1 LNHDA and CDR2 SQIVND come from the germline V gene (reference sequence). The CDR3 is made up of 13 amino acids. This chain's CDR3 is CATKGQGNEKLFF. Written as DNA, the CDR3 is TGTGCCACCAAGGGCCAGGGGAATGAAAAACTGTTTTTT.

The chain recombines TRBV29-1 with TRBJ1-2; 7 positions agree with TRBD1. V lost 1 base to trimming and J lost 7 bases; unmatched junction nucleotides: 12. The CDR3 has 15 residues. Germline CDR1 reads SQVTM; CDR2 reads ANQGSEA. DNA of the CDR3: TGCAGCGTTGAAGCGGGGCGAGGGGGCTACCTTGGCTACACCTTC. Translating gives CSVEAGRGGYLGYTF.

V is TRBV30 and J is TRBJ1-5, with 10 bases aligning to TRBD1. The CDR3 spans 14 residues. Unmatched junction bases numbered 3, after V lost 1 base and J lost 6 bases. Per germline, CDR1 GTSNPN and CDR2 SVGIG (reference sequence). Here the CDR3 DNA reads TGTGCCTGGAGTGGACAGGGGGCTTCTCAGCCCCAGCATTTT. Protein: CAWSGQGASQPQHF. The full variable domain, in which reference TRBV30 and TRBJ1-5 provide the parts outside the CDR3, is SQTIHQWPATLVQPVGSPLSLECTVEGTSNPNLYWYRQAAGRGLQLLFYSVGIGQISSEVPQNLSASRPQDRQFILSSKKLLLSDSGFYLCAWSGQGASQPQHFGDGTRLSIL.

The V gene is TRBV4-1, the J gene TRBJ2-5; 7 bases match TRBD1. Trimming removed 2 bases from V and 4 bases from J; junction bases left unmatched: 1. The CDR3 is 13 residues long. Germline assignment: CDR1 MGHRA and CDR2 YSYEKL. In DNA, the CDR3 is TGCGCCAGCAGCCAAAGACAGGGAGAGACCCAGTACTTC. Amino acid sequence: CASSQRQGETQYF.

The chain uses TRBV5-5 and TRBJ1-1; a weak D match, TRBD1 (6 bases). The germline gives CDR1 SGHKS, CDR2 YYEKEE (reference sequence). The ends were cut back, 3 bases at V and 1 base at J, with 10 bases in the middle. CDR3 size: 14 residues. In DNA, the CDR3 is TGTGCCAGCAGCTCTTTGACAGGGAACACTGAAGCTTTCTTT. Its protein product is CASSSLTGNTEAFF.

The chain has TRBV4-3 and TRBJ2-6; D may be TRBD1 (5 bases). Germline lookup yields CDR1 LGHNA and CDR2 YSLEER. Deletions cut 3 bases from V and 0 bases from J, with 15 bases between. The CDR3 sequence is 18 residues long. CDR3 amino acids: CASSHLPGIFSGANVLTF. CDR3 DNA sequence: TGCGCCAGCAGCCATCTTCCAGGGATTTTCTCTGGGGCCAACGTCCTGACTTTC.

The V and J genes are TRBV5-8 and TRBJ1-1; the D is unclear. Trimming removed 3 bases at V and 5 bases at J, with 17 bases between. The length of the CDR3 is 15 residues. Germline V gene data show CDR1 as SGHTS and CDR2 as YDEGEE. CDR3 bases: TGTGCCAGCAGCTCGCTCCCGGGGTTTTGGACTGAAGCTTTCTTT. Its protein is CASSSLPGFWTEAFF.

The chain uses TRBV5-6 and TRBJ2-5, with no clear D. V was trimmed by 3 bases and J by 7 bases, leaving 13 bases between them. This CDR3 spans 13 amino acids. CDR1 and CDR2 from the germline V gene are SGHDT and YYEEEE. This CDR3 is CASSSGRSGTQYF. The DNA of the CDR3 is TGTGCCAGCAGCTCAGGCCGTTCCGGGACCCAGTACTTC. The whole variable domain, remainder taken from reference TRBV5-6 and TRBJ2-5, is DAGVTQSPTHLIKTRGQQVTLRCSPKSGHDTVSWYQQALGQGPQFIFQYYEEEERQRGNFPDRFSGHQFPNYSSELNVNALLLGDSALYLCASSSGRSGTQYFGPGTRLLVL.

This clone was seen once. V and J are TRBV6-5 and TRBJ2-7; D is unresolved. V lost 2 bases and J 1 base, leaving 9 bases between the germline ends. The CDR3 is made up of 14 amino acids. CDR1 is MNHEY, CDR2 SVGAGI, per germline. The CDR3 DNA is TGTGCCAGCAGTTACGCGTCGGAGTCCTACGAGCAGTACTTC. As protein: CASSYASESYEQYF.

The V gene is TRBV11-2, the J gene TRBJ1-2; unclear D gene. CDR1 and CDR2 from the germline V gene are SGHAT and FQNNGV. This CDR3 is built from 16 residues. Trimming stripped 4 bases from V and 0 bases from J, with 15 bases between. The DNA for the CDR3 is TGTGCCAGCAGCTACCCCGGACTCCCGACTAACTATGGCTACACCTTC. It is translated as CASSYPGLPTNYGYTF.

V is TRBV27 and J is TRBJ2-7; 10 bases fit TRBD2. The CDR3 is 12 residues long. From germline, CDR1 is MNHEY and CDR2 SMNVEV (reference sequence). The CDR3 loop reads CSVLAGVHEQYF. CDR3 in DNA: TGTTCGGTTCTAGCGGGAGTCCACGAGCAGTACTTC.

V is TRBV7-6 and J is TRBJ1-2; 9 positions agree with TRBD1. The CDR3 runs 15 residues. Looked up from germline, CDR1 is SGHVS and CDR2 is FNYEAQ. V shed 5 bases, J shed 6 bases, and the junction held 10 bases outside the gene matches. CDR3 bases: TGTGCCAGCAGCCCCCGGGACAGGGAGTGGGATGGCTACACCTTC. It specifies CASSPRDREWDGYTF.

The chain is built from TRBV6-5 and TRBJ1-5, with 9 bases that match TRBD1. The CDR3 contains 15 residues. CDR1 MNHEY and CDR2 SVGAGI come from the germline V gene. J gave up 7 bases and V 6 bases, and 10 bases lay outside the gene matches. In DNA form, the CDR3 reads TGTGCCAGCAGACCCTCCACAGGGGGCGACCAGCCCCAGCATTTT. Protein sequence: CASRPSTGGDQPQHF.

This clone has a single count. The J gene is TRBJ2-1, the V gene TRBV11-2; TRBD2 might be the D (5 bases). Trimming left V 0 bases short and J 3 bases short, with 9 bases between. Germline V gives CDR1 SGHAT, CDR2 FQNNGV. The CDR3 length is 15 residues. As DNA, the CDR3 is TGTGCCAGCAGCTTAGAGTTGAGCGGCTACAATGAGCAGTTCTTC. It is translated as CASSLELSGYNEQFF. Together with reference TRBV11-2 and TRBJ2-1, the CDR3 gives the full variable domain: EAGVAQSPRYKIIEKRQSVAFWCNPISGHATLYWYQQILGQGPKLLIQFQNNGVVDDSQLPKDRFSAERLKGVDSTLKIQPAKLEDSAVYLCASSLELSGYNEQFFGPGTRLTVL.

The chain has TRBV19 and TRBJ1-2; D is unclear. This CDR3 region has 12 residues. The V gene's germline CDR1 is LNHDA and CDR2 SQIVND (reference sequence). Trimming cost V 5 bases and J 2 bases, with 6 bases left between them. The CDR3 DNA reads TGTGCCAGTAGTCTGGCCAACTATGGCTACACCTTC. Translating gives CASSLANYGYTF.

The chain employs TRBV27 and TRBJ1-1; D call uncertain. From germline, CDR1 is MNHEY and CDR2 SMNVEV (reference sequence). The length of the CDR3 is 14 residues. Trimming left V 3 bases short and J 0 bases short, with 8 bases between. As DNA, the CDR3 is TGTGCCAGCAGTTTGGAGGCTTTGAACACTGAAGCTTTCTTT. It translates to CASSLEALNTEAFF.

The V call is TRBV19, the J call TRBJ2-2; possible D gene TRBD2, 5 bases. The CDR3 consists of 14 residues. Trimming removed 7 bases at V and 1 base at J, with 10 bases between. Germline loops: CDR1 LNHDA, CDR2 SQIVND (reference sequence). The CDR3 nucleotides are TGTGCCAGTATCGGGCGGGTGAACACCGGGGAGCTGTTTTTT. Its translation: CASIGRVNTGELFF.